The next 25 T cell receptor beta chains were all read from a single sample in a study of blood T cell repertoires in COVID-19. Clones were sequenced by immunoSEQ multiplex PCR, and TCRdb holds only the in-frame ones, with some missing. Altogether about 480,000 clones are present, around 88% being singletons, with the ten largest covering about 4.5%. The sample consisted of peripheral blood. The receptor set was obtained from a woman in her thirties with acute or convalescent COVID-19.

V and J are TRBV4-1 and TRBJ1-6; TRBD1 might be the D (6 bases). Trimming took 2 bases from V and 7 from J, leaving 12 bases between them. CDR1 is MGHRA and CDR2 is YSYEKL in the germline V gene. This CDR3 has 15 amino acids. The CDR3 loop is CASSQQSGENSPLHF. For the CDR3, the DNA is TGCGCCAGCAGCCAACAGTCAGGGGAAAATTCACCCCTCCACTTT.

The gene calls are TRBV3-1 (or the pseudogene TRBV3-2) and TRBJ1-2; no definite D call. The germline V gene encodes CDR1 LGHDT and CDR2 YNNKEL (reference sequence). V was pared by 3 bases and J by 4 bases, with 6 bases between. The CDR3 totals 12 residues. The CDR3 protein is CASSHGIYGYTF. For the CDR3, the DNA is TGTGCCAGCAGCCATGGCATCTATGGCTACACCTTC.

This clone was seen more than once but under ten times. The rearrangement uses TRBV6-5 and TRBJ1-2; the D is unclear. There are 13 residues in the CDR3. The V end was cut by 2 bases, the J end by 10 bases, with 14 bases between. Germline V CDR1 and CDR2: MNHEY, SVGAGI. In nucleotides, the CDR3 is TGTGCCAGCAGTTACGGCCACCACGGAGTCTACACCTTC. Encoded protein: CASSYGHHGVYTF.

This clone appeared many times. The V call is TRBV7-2, the J call TRBJ1-2, with D possibly being TRBD1 (5 bases). The CDR3 has 16 residues. Per germline, CDR1 SGHTA and CDR2 FQGNSA. Between the trimmed V and J ends, which lost 1 base and 5 bases, there was a span of 17 bases. For the CDR3, the DNA is TGTGCCAGCAGCTTAGGGGGCATTGGCAGGGTGTATGGCTACACCTTC. It yields the protein CASSLGGIGRVYGYTF.

V gene TRBV5-5 combines with J gene TRBJ2-1, with a weak D call TRBD2 (5 bases). Germline V lookup: CDR1 SGHKS, CDR2 YYEKEE (reference sequence). CDR3 length equals 15 residues. V was cut by 4 bases and J by 5 bases, with 16 bases left in between. CDR3 sequence (DNA): TGTGCCAGCAGCCAAGGGTTTAGACTACACAATGAGCAGTTCTTC. Its translation: CASSQGFRLHNEQFF. Combining the CDR3 with reference TRBV5-5 and TRBJ2-1 gives the whole variable domain DAGVTQSPTHLIKTRGQQVTLRCSPISGHKSVSWYQQVLGQGPQFIFQYYEKEERGRGNFPDRFSARQFPNYSSELNVNALLLGDSALYLCASSQGFRLHNEQFFGPGTRLTVL.

This clone occurred once. The chain combines TRBV24-1 with TRBJ2-3; 13 positions match TRBD2. Losses at the gene ends were 11 bases for V and 3 bases for J; bases not matched to a gene: 13. The germline CDR1 and CDR2 sequences are KGHDR and SFDVKD. This CDR3 contains 17 residues. CDR3 DNA sequence: TGTGCCATTTCGAAACCGGGACTAGCGGGGCCAACAGATACGCAGTATTTT. It specifies CAISKPGLAGPTDTQYF.

The V and J genes are TRBV10-3 and TRBJ2-6, with 9 bases fitting TRBD1. This CDR3 region has 16 residues. Germline loops: CDR1 ENHRY, CDR2 SYGVKD. Germline trimming cut 5 bases from V and 2 bases from J; bases unmatched to any gene: 4. CDR3 sequence: CAISPGTGTGANVLTF. CDR3 DNA sequence: TGTGCCATCAGTCCCGGGACAGGGACTGGGGCCAACGTCCTGACTTTC.

The chain employs TRBV7-2 and TRBJ2-7; possible D gene TRBD2, 6 bases. The CDR3 runs to 15 residues. Germline-derived CDR1 and CDR2 are SGHTA and FQGNSA. The germline V and J ends were trimmed by 7 bases and 3 bases, with 19 bases remaining between them. The CDR3 sequence: CASTKAGTGNYEQYF. The CDR3, as DNA: TGTGCCAGCACCAAAGCCGGGACTGGAAACTACGAGCAGTACTTC.

The chain links TRBV9 to TRBJ2-1, with TRBD2 identical over 10 bases. The CDR3 extends over 12 amino acids. The ends lost 3 bases at V and 10 bases at J; junction bases unmatched: 1. In germline, CDR1 is SGDLS, CDR2 YYNGEE. The CDR3 sequence is CASSAGLAEQFF. CDR3 bases: TGTGCCAGCAGCGCGGGACTAGCGGAGCAGTTCTTC.

CDR3 DNA: TGTGCCAGTACCAAAGACAGAGGAGAAAAACTGTTTTTT. It yields the protein CASTKDRGEKLFF. The chain combines TRBV19 with TRBJ1-4; D is perhaps TRBD1 (5 bases). The ends were cut back, 7 bases at V and 8 bases at J, with 14 bases in the middle. The V gene's germline CDR1 is LNHDA and CDR2 SQIVND (reference sequence). The CDR3 length is 13 residues.

The CDR3 DNA is TGTGCCAGCATCGGTATTGGGCCGAATTCACCCCTCCACTTT. Residues: CASIGIGPNSPLHF. The chain employs TRBV3-1 (or the pseudogene TRBV3-2) and TRBJ1-6; no definite D call. Trimming stripped 7 bases from V and 7 bases from J, with 14 bases between. This CDR3 is 14 amino acids long. CDR1 is LGHDT, CDR2 YNNKEL, per germline (reference sequence).

V gene TRBV6-6 combines with J gene TRBJ2-1, with TRBD2 identical over 8 bases. CDR1 is MNHNY and CDR2 is SVGAGI in the germline V gene (reference sequence). J lost 5 bases, V lost 2 bases, and 5 bases had no gene match. The CDR3 is made up of 15 amino acids. CDR3 sequence (DNA): TGTGCCAGCAGTTACGAAGGACTAGCCGACAATGAGCAGTTCTTC. This gives the protein CASSYEGLADNEQFF.

This chain connects TRBV4-1 to TRBJ1-2; maybe TRBD1 (5 bases). The CDR3 spans 14 residues. Germline V lookup: CDR1 MGHRA, CDR2 YSYEKL. With 4 bases removed from V and 8 bases from J, the gap between germline ends came to 17 bases. The DNA for the CDR3 is TGCGCCAGCAGCCTCCTCGGGCGGGGCCGGGGCTACACCTTC. This sequence encodes CASSLLGRGRGYTF.

This chain uses TRBV6-6 with TRBJ2-1, with 10 positions matching TRBD1. Germline loops: CDR1 MNHNY, CDR2 SVGAGI (reference sequence). With 6 bases clipped from V and 9 bases from J, the junction kept 11 bases outside the gene matches. CDR3 size: 15 residues. CDR3 sequence: CASRHRDRGVVEQFF. CDR3 coding DNA: TGTGCCAGCAGACACCGGGACAGGGGAGTCGTTGAGCAGTTCTTC.

This chain joins TRBV4-2 and TRBJ2-3; 12 nucleotides match TRBD2. There are 16 residues in the CDR3. The V gene end was trimmed by 3 bases and the J gene end by 9 bases; junction bases not matched to a gene: 10. CDR1 is LGHNA, CDR2 YNFKEQ, per germline. CDR3 DNA sequence: TGTGCCAGCAGCCACCTACTAGCGGGGGGCTCCCCCACGCAGTATTTT. As protein: CASSHLLAGGSPTQYF.

The chain is built from TRBV6-2 or TRBV6-3 and TRBJ2-6; perhaps TRBD1 as D (6 bases). Trimming took off 5 bases at V and 0 bases at J, with 23 bases between the two ends. CDR1 is MNHEY and CDR2 is SVGEGT in the germline V gene. The CDR3 totals 20 residues. The CDR3 region is CASSKSRWDNKASGANVLTF. The CDR3 region has the DNA TGTGCCAGCAGTAAATCACGGTGGGACAACAAAGCCTCTGGGGCCAACGTCCTGACTTTC.

The chain carries TRBV15 and TRBJ1-3; the match to TRBD1 covers 7 bases. Germline V gives CDR1 LNHNV, CDR2 YYDKDF (reference sequence). The CDR3 contains 17 residues. V was clipped by 2 bases and J by 0 bases; unmatched bases: 7. CDR3 sequence: CATSRHPAGGSGNTIYF. CDR3 DNA: TGTGCCACCAGCAGACATCCCGCAGGGGGCTCTGGAAACACCATATATTTT.

The rearrangement links TRBV28 to TRBJ2-1, with 7 bases fitting TRBD1. V shed 5 bases, J shed 1 base, and the junction held 14 bases outside the gene matches. Germline CDR1 reads MDHEN; CDR2 reads SYDVKM. This CDR3 comprises 18 residues. CDR3 bases: TGTGCCAGCAGTCCGCCCCGAATACAGGGGCCTTCCTACAATGAGCAGTTCTTC. Amino acids: CASSPPRIQGPSYNEQFF. Supplemented by reference TRBV28 and TRBJ2-1, the full variable domain reads DVKVTQSSRYLVKRTGEKVFLECVQDMDHENMFWYRQDPGLGLRLIYFSYDVKMKEKGDIPEGYSVSREKKERFSLILESASTNQTSMYLCASSPPRIQGPSYNEQFFGPGTRLTVL.

This clone has more than one count but fewer than ten. The genes are TRBV5-1 and TRBJ1-3; D is unresolved. Trimming removed 4 bases at V and 4 bases at J, with 6 bases between. The CDR3 is 12 amino acids. Germline V gene lookup returns CDR1 SGHRS and CDR2 YFSETQ. In DNA, the CDR3 is TGCGCCAGCAGCAATCTCGGAAACACCATATATTTT. Translation: CASSNLGNTIYF.

The chain joins TRBV5-1 to TRBJ2-5; D is perhaps TRBD2 (6 bases). Per the germline V gene, CDR1 is SGHRS and CDR2 is YFSETQ. V was pared by 0 bases and J by 7 bases, with 19 bases between. The CDR3 sequence is 16 residues long. The CDR3 is CASSLVPWMWRGTQYF. The CDR3, as DNA: TGCGCCAGCAGCTTGGTGCCCTGGATGTGGAGGGGGACCCAGTACTTC.

This rearrangement joins TRBV21-1 to TRBJ2-5; the listed D gene, TRBD1, was not tested against the DNA. TRBV21-1 is reported as a pseudogene. CDR3 size: 16 residues. The CDR3 loop reads CASSKEGQGGAETQYF. CDR3 in DNA: TGTGCCAGCAGCAAAGAAGGACAGGGGGGAGCAGAGACCCAGTACTTC.

The gene calls are TRBV5-1 and TRBJ2-2, with D maybe TRBD2 (7 bases). The CDR3 loop spans 15 amino acids. Germline assignment: CDR1 SGHRS and CDR2 YFSETQ. The V end was cut by 0 bases, the J end by 6 bases, with 12 bases between. The CDR3 reads CASSLVTGRAGELFF. CDR3 nucleotide sequence: TGCGCCAGCAGCTTGGTAACAGGGAGGGCCGGGGAGCTGTTTTTT.

The genes are TRBV7-2 and TRBJ2-7; 10 bases fit TRBD1. Germline CDR1 is SGHTA and CDR2 is FQGNSA. The CDR3 covers 15 residues. V lost 2 bases and J lost 6; bases outside the gene matches: 7. Here the CDR3 reads CASSLRDRGTSEQYF. In DNA, the CDR3 is TGTGCCAGCAGCTTACGGGACAGGGGAACTTCCGAGCAGTACTTC.

The chain employs TRBV2 and TRBJ1-5; the match to TRBD1 covers 7 bases. The CDR3 extends over 13 amino acids. Germline V gene data show CDR1 as SNHLY and CDR2 as FYNNEI. With 6 bases clipped from V and 7 bases from J, the junction kept 6 bases outside the gene matches. The CDR3 sequence: CASSRTGVQPQHF. CDR3 nucleotides: TGTGCCAGCAGCAGAACAGGGGTCCAGCCCCAGCATTTT.

The rearrangement links TRBV5-1 to TRBJ2-7, with 9 bases fitting TRBD1. The V gene's germline CDR1 is SGHRS and CDR2 YFSETQ. The CDR3 has 17 amino acids. V gave up 3 bases and J gave up 0 bases; unmatched junction bases: 10. CDR3 region: CASSSSKGQGRSYEQYF. For the CDR3, the DNA is TGCGCCAGCAGCTCAAGCAAAGGACAGGGGCGCTCCTACGAGCAGTACTTC.